The 21 T cell receptor beta chains in this list originate from one sample, sequenced in a study of T cell clonotyping in hematopoietic cell transplantation. The data were produced by immunoSEQ multiplex PCR, yet TCRdb's version contains in-frame clones alone and is incomplete. The sample lists 30,000 to 45,000 clones, roughly 88% occurring once. The sample was peripheral blood mononuclear cells. The receptors derive from a woman in her 40s in good health. Some clones in this sample may be carry-over from other donors' samples.

This chain connects TRBV6-6 to TRBJ2-7, with TRBD2 matching over 7 bases. V lost 3 bases to trimming and J lost 3 bases; unmatched junction nucleotides: 5. Germline CDR1 reads MNHNY; CDR2 reads SVGAGI (reference sequence). The CDR3 runs 14 residues. CDR3 nucleotides: TGTGCCAGCAGTTATTCGGGGGGAGGCTACGAGCAGTACTTC. Amino acid sequence: CASSYSGGGYEQYF.

The genes are TRBV5-1 and TRBJ2-7; 9 bases fit TRBD1. J gave up 3 bases and V 3 bases, and 7 bases lay outside the gene matches. Germline loops: CDR1 SGHRS, CDR2 YFSETQ. The CDR3 spans 15 residues. In DNA, the CDR3 is TGCGCCAGCAGCTGGGGGACAGGGAGCGTCTACGAGCAGTACTTC. It codes for CASSWGTGSVYEQYF.

V usage is TRBV5-5 and J usage is TRBJ2-7; no clear D gene. The germline V gene encodes CDR1 SGHKS and CDR2 YYEKEE (reference sequence). V was pared by 0 bases and J by 5 bases, with 12 bases between. CDR3 length: 14 residues. The DNA for the CDR3 is TGTGCCAGCAGCTTGGATAGGACGATAGACGAGCAGTACTTC. Encoded protein: CASSLDRTIDEQYF.

The chain recombines TRBV6-5 with TRBJ2-5, with unresolved D. Germline CDR1 MNHEY, CDR2 SVGAGI. The V gene lost 2 bases and the J gene lost 4 bases, with 8 bases spanning the gap. The CDR3 contains 13 residues. CDR3 bases: TGTGCCAGCAGTTACAACCAAGGAGAGACCCAGTACTTC. This translates into CASSYNQGETQYF.

The chain is built from TRBV5-1 and TRBJ2-7; 8 bases are shared with TRBD2. J lost 2 bases, V lost 4 bases, and 8 bases had no gene match. The CDR3 consists of 15 residues. Germline assignment: CDR1 SGHRS and CDR2 YFSETQ. The DNA of the CDR3 is TGCGCCAGCAGCCCCCTGGCGGGAGGAACCTACGAGCAGTACTTC. Its protein product is CASSPLAGGTYEQYF.

The chain uses TRBV9 and TRBJ2-3; TRBD2 aligns across 8 bases. The CDR3 totals 15 residues. In germline, CDR1 is SGDLS, CDR2 YYNGEE. V dropped 6 bases and J dropped 2; count of bases not matched to a gene: 8. The DNA for the CDR3 is TGTGCCAGCACCCCGGGTAGCGGGAACACAGATACGCAGTATTTT. Protein: CASTPGSGNTDTQYF.

J is TRBJ2-7 and V is TRBV19; 8 positions agree with TRBD1. Germline loops: CDR1 LNHDA, CDR2 SQIVND (reference sequence). The CDR3 contains 19 residues. Unmatched junction bases numbered 21, after V lost 5 bases and J lost 3 bases. CDR3 protein: CASSPSLGQGRGDFYEQYF. The DNA for the CDR3 is TGTGCCAGTAGTCCTTCTCTCGGACAGGGAAGGGGGGATTTCTACGAGCAGTACTTC.

CDR3 bases: TGTGCCACAATGCTCCGGGGGTCCTACAATGAGCAGTTCTTC. It encodes CATMLRGSYNEQFF. This chain connects TRBV5-4 to TRBJ2-1; D may be TRBD2 (6 bases). This CDR3 comprises 14 residues. Trimming stripped 9 bases from V and 1 base from J, with 14 bases between. Germline CDR1 SGHNT, CDR2 YYREEE (reference sequence). The entire variable domain, with the rest obtained from reference TRBV5-4 and TRBJ2-1, is as follows: ETGVTQSPTHLIKTRGQQVTLRCSSQSGHNTVSWYQQALGQGPQFIFQYYREEENGRGNFPPRFSGLQFPNYSSELNVNALELDDSALYLCATMLRGSYNEQFFGPGTRLTVL.

This chain uses TRBV6-5 with TRBJ2-1; 7 bases match TRBD1. In germline, CDR1 is MNHEY, CDR2 SVGAGI. CDR3 length: 15 amino acids. Trimming took 5 bases from V and 4 from J; bases not matched to a gene: 8. CDR3 protein: CASSLTGTDYNEQFF. For the CDR3, the DNA is TGTGCCAGCAGTCTCACCGGGACAGATTACAATGAGCAGTTCTTC.

The chain joins TRBV30 to TRBJ1-5; tentative D call: TRBD1 (5 bases). The CDR3 is made up of 14 amino acids. In germline, CDR1 is GTSNPN, CDR2 SVGIG (reference sequence). The V and J ends lost 0 bases and 3 bases respectively, with 9 bases between them. The CDR3 region is CAWSVRDDNQPQHF. The DNA of the CDR3 is TGTGCCTGGAGTGTACGGGACGACAATCAGCCCCAGCATTTT.

This chain uses TRBV19 with TRBJ1-2; 8 nucleotides agree with TRBD1. Trimming removed 5 bases from V and 1 base from J; junction bases left unmatched: 12. The CDR3 consists of 17 residues. Germline lookup yields CDR1 LNHDA and CDR2 SQIVND (reference sequence). This chain's CDR3 is CASSDRDRTLINYGYTF. In DNA, the CDR3 is TGTGCCAGTAGTGACCGGGACAGGACTTTAATTAACTATGGCTACACCTTC.

The rearrangement joins TRBV7-2 to TRBJ2-3; TRBD2 matches at 10 bases. Germline V CDR1 and CDR2: SGHTA, FQGNSA. The CDR3 is 16 amino acids. V dropped 3 bases and J dropped 4; count of bases not matched to a gene: 7. Here the CDR3 DNA reads TGTGCCAGCAGCTTCTCTAGCGGGAGTGGCGCAGATACGCAGTATTTT. Encoded protein: CASSFSSGSGADTQYF.

This clone was found once. The chain recombines TRBV5-5 with TRBJ2-7, with 7 positions matching TRBD1. This CDR3 comprises 16 residues. Losses at the gene ends were 0 bases for V and 2 bases for J; bases not matched to a gene: 8. CDR1 is SGHKS and CDR2 is YYEKEE in the germline V gene (reference sequence). The CDR3 sequence: CASSLAGPGGTYEQYF. Here the CDR3 DNA reads TGTGCCAGCAGCTTGGCTGGGCCAGGGGGAACCTACGAGCAGTACTTC.

CDR3 coding DNA: TGTGCCAGCAGTGAGGATTGGGACAGGACACAAGAGACCCAGTACTTC. Translating it yields CASSEDWDRTQETQYF. This sequence joins TRBV6-1 and TRBJ2-5, with 8 nucleotides matching TRBD1. Per the germline V gene, CDR1 is MNHNS and CDR2 is SASEGT. CDR3 length equals 16 residues. V lost 3 bases and J lost 2; bases outside the gene matches: 8.

The chain employs TRBV30 and TRBJ1-1; 8 bases are shared with TRBD1. Germline trimming cut 5 bases from V and 7 bases from J; bases unmatched to any gene: 6. The length of the CDR3 is 12 residues. Germline V gene lookup returns CDR1 GTSNPN and CDR2 SVGIG (reference sequence). The CDR3 sequence: CAWETGASEAFF. CDR3 nucleotides: TGTGCCTGGGAGACAGGGGCGAGTGAAGCTTTCTTT.

This clone was recorded a few times. This chain joins TRBV6-6 and TRBJ1-5; D is uncertain. The V gene lost 6 bases and the J gene lost 2 bases, with 5 bases spanning the gap. CDR3 length: 12 amino acids. Germline V gene data show CDR1 as MNHNY and CDR2 as SVGAGI (reference sequence). This CDR3 is CASRGGNQPQHF. The CDR3, as DNA: TGTGCCAGCAGGGGAGGCAATCAGCCCCAGCATTTT.

The chain joins TRBV6-1 to TRBJ1-5, with D maybe TRBD1 (5 bases). Germline CDR1 reads MNHNS; CDR2 reads SASEGT. V was cut by 2 bases and J by 7 bases, with 15 bases left in between. This CDR3 has 15 residues. The CDR3 sequence: CASSELVQGGQPQHF. CDR3 nucleotide sequence: TGTGCCAGCAGTGAACTAGTCCAGGGTGGACAGCCCCAGCATTTT.

The chain is built from TRBV28 and TRBJ1-1; D remains unclear. Germline assignment: CDR1 MDHEN and CDR2 SYDVKM. The CDR3 is 12 residues long. V was shortened by 7 bases and J by 6 bases, with 12 bases between the two germline ends. The CDR3 nucleotides read TGTGCCAGCACCACTACCTGGGCTGAAGCTTTCTTT. This encodes CASTTTWAEAFF.

The rearrangement joins TRBV7-2 to TRBJ2-7, with D uncertain. This CDR3 comprises 12 residues. With 5 bases removed from V and 3 bases from J, the gap between germline ends came to 8 bases. The germline V gene has CDR1 SGHTA and CDR2 FQGNSA. The DNA of the CDR3 is TGTGCCAGCAGCCCAACATACTACGAGCAGTACTTC. Its translation is CASSPTYYEQYF.

The chain links TRBV4-1 to TRBJ1-4; 9 nucleotides agree with TRBD1. With V trimmed by 1 base and J by 7 bases, 19 bases remained unmatched. Germline loops: CDR1 MGHRA, CDR2 YSYEKL. The CDR3 contains 20 residues. The CDR3 loop reads CASSQVVTGTGPPLVEKLFF. CDR3 coding DNA: TGCGCCAGCAGCCAAGTGGTCACCGGGACAGGGCCTCCTTTAGTTGAAAAACTGTTTTTT.

This chain links TRBV28 with TRBJ2-7; maybe TRBD1 (6 bases). Between the trimmed V and J ends, which lost 2 bases and 5 bases, there was a span of 16 bases. This CDR3 is 15 amino acids long. CDR1 and CDR2 from the germline V gene are MDHEN and SYDVKM. CDR3 loop: CASSLVWGRGHEQYF. The DNA for the CDR3 is TGTGCCAGCAGTTTAGTTTGGGGCAGGGGCCACGAGCAGTACTTC.